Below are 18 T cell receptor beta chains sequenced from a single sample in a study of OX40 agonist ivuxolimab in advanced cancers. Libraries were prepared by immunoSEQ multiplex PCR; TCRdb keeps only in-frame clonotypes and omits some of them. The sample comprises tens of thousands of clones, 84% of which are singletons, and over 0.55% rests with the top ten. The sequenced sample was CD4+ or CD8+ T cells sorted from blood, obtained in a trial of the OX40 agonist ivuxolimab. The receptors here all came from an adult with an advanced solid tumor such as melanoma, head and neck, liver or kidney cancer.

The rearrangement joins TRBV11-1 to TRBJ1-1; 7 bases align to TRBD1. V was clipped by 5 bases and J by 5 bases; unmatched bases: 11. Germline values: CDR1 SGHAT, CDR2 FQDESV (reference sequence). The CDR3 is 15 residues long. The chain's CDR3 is CASSPREGARTEAFF. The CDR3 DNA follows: TGTGCCAGCAGCCCGCGCGAGGGGGCGCGGACTGAAGCTTTCTTT.

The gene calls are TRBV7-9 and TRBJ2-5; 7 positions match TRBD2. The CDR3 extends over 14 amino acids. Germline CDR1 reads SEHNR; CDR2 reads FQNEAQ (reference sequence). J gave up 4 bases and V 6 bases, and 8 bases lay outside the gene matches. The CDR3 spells CASSSRAGIETQYF. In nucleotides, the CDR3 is TGTGCCAGCAGTTCCCGAGCGGGAATAGAGACCCAGTACTTC.

The CDR3 loop is CASSLAPGTAYEQYF. CDR3 coding DNA: TGTGCCAGCAGCTTAGCACCCGGGACCGCCTACGAGCAGTACTTC. The gene calls are TRBV7-2 and TRBJ2-7; possibly TRBD1 or TRBD2 for D (5 bases each). Germline V gives CDR1 SGHTA, CDR2 FQGNSA. The length of the CDR3 is 15 residues. V was clipped by 0 bases and J by 2 bases, with 11 bases between them.

CDR3 sequence reads: CASSSLSLYPDTQYF. CDR3 sequence (DNA): TGTGCCAGCAGCTCCCTCTCACTCTACCCAGATACGCAGTATTTT. The chain joins TRBV11-3 to TRBJ2-3; D not certain. Germline V CDR1 and CDR2: SGHNT, YENEEA. The CDR3 runs 15 residues. Trimming stripped 4 bases from V and 4 bases from J, with 15 bases between. The variable domain in full, completed from reference TRBV11-3 and TRBJ2-3, reads EAGVVQSPRYKIIEKKQPVAFWCNPISGHNTLYWYLQNLGQGPELLIRYENEEAVDDSQLPKDRFSAERLKGVDSTLKIQPAELGDSAVYLCASSSLSLYPDTQYFGPGTRLTVL.

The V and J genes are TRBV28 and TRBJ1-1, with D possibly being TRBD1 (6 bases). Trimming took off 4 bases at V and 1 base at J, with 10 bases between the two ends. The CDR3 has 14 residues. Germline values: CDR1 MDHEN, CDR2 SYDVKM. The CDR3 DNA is TGTGCCAGCAGTTGGGGGGCGGAGAACACTGAAGCTTTCTTT. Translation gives CASSWGAENTEAFF.

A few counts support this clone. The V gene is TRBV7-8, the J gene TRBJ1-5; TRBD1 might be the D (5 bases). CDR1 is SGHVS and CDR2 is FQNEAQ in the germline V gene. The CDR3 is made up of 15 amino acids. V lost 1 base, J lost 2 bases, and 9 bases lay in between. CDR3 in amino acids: CASSLVGTGNQPQHF. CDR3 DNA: TGTGCCAGCAGCTTAGTAGGGACGGGCAATCAGCCCCAGCATTTT.

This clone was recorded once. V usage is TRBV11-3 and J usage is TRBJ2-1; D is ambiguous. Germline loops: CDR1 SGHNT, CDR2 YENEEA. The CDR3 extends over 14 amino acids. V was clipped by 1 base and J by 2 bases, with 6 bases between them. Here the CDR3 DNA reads TGTGCCAGCAGCTTAGGTGGTCCCTACAATGAGCAGTTCTTC. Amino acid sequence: CASSLGGPYNEQFF.

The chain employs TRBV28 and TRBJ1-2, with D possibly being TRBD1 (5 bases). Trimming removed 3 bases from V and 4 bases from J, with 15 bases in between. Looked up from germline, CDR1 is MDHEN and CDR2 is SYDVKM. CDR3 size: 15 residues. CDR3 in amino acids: CASSFGAPQSYGYTF. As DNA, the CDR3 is TGTGCCAGCAGTTTTGGGGCCCCGCAAAGCTATGGCTACACCTTC.

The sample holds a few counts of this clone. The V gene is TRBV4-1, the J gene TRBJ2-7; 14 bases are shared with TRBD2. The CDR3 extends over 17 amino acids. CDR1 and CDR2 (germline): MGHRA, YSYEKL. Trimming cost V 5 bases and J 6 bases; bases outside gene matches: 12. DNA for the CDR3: TGCGCCAGCAGCTCTGGGGGGGGACTAGCGGGAGTATCCGAGCAGTACTTC. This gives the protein CASSSGGGLAGVSEQYF.

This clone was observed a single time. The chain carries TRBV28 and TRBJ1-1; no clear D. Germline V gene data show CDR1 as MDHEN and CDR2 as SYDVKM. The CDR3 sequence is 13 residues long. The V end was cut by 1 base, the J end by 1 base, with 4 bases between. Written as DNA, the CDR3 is TGTGCCAGCAGTTTATACGAGAACACTGAAGCTTTCTTT. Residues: CASSLYENTEAFF. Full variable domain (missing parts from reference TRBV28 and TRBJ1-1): DVKVTQSSRYLVKRTGEKVFLECVQDMDHENMFWYRQDPGLGLRLIYFSYDVKMKEKGDIPEGYSVSREKKERFSLILESASTNQTSMYLCASSLYENTEAFFGQGTRLTVV.

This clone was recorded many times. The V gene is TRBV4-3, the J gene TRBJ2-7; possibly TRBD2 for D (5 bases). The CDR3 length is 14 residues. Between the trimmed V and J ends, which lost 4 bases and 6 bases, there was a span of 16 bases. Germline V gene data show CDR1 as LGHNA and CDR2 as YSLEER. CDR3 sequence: CASSPNQEAGEQYF. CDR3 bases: TGCGCCAGCAGCCCGAACCAGGAGGCGGGCGAGCAGTACTTC.

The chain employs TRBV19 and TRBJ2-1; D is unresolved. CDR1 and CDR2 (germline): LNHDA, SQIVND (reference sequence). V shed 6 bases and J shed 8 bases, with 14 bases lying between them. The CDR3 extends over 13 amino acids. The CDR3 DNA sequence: TGTGCCAGTAGGGCACCGGGTACGCATGAGCAGTTCTTC. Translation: CASRAPGTHEQFF.

The CDR3 nucleotides are TGTGCCAGCAGCCGGAGGGTCGTGGAGACCCAGTACTTC. Its translation: CASSRRVVETQYF. This sequence joins TRBV5-6 and TRBJ2-5; D might be TRBD2 (6 bases). V was pared by 4 bases and J by 5 bases, with 12 bases between. This CDR3 comprises 13 residues. Germline V gene lookup returns CDR1 SGHDT and CDR2 YYEEEE.

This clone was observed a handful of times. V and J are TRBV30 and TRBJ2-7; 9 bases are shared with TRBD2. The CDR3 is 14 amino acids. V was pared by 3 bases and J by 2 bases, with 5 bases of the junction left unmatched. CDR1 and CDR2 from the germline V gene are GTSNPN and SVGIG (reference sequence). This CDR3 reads CAWRTSGQTYEQYF. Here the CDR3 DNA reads TGTGCCTGGAGGACTAGCGGCCAGACCTACGAGCAGTACTTC.

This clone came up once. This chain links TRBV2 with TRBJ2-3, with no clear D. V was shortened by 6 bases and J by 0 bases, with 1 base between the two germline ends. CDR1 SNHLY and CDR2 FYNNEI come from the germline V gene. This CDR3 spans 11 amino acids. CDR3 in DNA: TGTGCCAGCAGCAGCACAGATACGCAGTATTTT. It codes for CASSSTDTQYF.

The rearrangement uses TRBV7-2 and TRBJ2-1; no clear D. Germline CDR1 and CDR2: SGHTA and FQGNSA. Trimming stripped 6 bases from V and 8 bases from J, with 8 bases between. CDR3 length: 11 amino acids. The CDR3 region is CASRAWDEQFF. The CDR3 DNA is TGTGCCAGCAGAGCTTGGGATGAGCAGTTCTTC.

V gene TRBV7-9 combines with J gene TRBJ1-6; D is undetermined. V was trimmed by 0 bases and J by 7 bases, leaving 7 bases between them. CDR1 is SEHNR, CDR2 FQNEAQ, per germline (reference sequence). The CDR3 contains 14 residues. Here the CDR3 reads CASSLAQGNSPLHF. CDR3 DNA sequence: TGTGCCAGCAGCTTAGCGCAAGGAAATTCACCCCTCCACTTT.

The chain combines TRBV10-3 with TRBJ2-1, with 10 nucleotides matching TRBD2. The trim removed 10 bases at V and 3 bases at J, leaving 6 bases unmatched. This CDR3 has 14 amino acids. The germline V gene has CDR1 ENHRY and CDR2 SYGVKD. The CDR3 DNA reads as TGTGCCAGCGGGACTAGCGAAAACTACAATGAGCAGTTCTTC. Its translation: CASGTSENYNEQFF.